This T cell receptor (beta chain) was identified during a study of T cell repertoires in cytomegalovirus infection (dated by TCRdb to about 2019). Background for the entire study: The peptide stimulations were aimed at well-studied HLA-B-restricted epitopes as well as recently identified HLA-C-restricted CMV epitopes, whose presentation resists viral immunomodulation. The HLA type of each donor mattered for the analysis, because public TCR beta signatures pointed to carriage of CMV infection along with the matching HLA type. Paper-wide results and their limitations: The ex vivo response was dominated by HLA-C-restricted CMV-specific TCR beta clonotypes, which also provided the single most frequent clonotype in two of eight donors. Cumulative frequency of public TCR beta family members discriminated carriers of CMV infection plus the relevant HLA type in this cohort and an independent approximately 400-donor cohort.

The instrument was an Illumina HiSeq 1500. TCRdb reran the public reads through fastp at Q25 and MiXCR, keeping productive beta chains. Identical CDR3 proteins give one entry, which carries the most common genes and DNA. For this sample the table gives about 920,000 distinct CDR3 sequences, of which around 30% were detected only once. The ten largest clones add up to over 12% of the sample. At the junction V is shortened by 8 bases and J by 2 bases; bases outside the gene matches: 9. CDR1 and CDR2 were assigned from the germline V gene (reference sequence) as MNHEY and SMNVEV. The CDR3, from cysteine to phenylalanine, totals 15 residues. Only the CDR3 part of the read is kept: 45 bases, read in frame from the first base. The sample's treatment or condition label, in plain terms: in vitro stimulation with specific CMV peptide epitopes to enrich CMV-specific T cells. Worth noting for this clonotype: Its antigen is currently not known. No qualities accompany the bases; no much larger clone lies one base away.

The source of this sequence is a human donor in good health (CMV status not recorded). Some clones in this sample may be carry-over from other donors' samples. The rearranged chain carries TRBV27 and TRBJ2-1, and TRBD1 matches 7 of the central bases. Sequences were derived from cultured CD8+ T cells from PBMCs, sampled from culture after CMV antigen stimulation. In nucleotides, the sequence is TGTGCCAGCGGGTCAGGGGGATACACCTACAATGAGCAGTTCTTC. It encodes CASGSGGYTYNEQFF.